This TCR beta chain was observed in a study of immune heterogeneity within non-small cell lung tumors. Genomic DNA from bulk tumor acted as the template, and around 600 ng was loaded per sample. Surgeons took several biopsies per primary tumor, spaced far apart, during surgery. Each patient presented with untreated, newly diagnosed non-small cell lung cancer and received curative surgery. For the TCR beta CDR3, multiplex PCR with 32 V and 13 J primers performed the amplification. TCRdb redid the calling of the multiplex PCR reads with MiXCR, one entry per CDR3 protein. This sample carries about 3,300 distinct CDR3 sequences, 45% to 60% of them seen once, and the ten largest clones take 12%. CDR1 and CDR2 from the germline V gene are PRHDT and FYEKMQ (reference sequence). With 2 bases clipped from V and 6 bases from J, the junction kept 21 bases outside the gene matches. The length of the CDR3 is 20 residues.

Broader study findings: Within each patient, tumor sites shared identical dominant CDR3 beta clonotypes and also held site-unique high-frequency clones. A moderate but significant correlation was observed between local T-cell clonality and local tumor mutational burden (R roughly 0.35).

Comment on this clonotype: Its antigen is unknown. A much bigger clone sits one base away, suggesting this may be a read error.

This chain connects TRBV13 to TRBJ2-3, with 9 nucleotides matching TRBD1. This sequence was found in a man between 60 and 75 years old with non-small cell lung cancer. Sequenced sample: lung tumor tissue. CDR3 protein: CASSLTGGGWSWRPKDTQYF. The CDR3 coding sequence is TGTGCCAGCAGCTTAACAGGGGGCGGGTGGAGCTGGAGGCCAAAGGATACGCAGTATTTT.